A selection of T cell receptor beta chains follows, all from one sample in a study of neurological immune-mediated disorders. MiXCR was run by TCRdb on the 5' RACE reads, yielding one entry per CDR3 protein. Of more than 75,000 distinct CDR3 sequences listed, roughly 3.3% are singletons. Input material: PBMCs. All receptors derive from a woman aged 45-65 years with multiple sclerosis. Both conserved end residues are part of each CDR3. A D gene is named only where the DNA matches it firmly. Not every row has a clone size; where given, it reads once, few, many or a size class.

many	-	TRBV4-1	CASSQVDKGRGQPQHF
many	-	TRBV2	CASSEWAATGYTF
-	-	TRBV20-1	CSASRQGIEQFF
many	-	TRBV5-1	CASSLGGVGYGYTF
many	-	TRBV7-2	CASSLASSGANVLTF
many	-	TRBV5-1	CASRAGSEVGEKLFF
many	-	TRBV28	CASSLSGLNQPQHF
-	-	TRBV20-1	CSASSGGQPQHF
many	TRBD1	TRBV7-9	CASSLVLRTGGDYGYTF
many	TRBD2	TRBV20-1	CSASRTSGGTQETQYF
many	TRBD2	TRBV6-5	CASSYSTVAGEETQYF
many	-	TRBV10-3	CAISGGGRKEQYF
many	TRBD2	TRBV18	CASSPPSSGVAYEQYF
many	-	TRBV4-3	CASSQDPWVGEQYF
many	-	TRBV12-3/TRBV12-4	CASNNGELFF
many	-	TRBV5-1	CASSLGGEGTEAFF
many	-	TRBV6-2/TRBV6-3	CASSWLFEETQYF
many	-	TRBV7-2	CASSLVVGTVQPQHF
many	-	TRBV15	CATSKDPLGGELFF
many	-	TRBV5-1	CASSTTQGYEQYF
many	-	TRBV6-6	CASSYRDRSNYGYTF
many	-	TRBV5-1	CASSPGTIKYEKLFF
many	-	TRBV5-6	CASSRLGSQSYEQYF
many	-	TRBV7-2	CASSASGRNNSPLHF
many	TRBD1	TRBV5-1	CASHRGGARGNYGYTF
many	-	TRBV27	CASRRTRDTWETQYF
many	-	TRBV7-9	CASSLDRVDQPQHF
many	-	TRBV7-6	CASSSGIAGYAYNEQFF
many	-	TRBV4-3	CASSSNRGEQYF
many	-	TRBV7-9	CASSLQGVIIEAFF
many	TRBD2	TRBV27	CASSSGLAGETQYF
many	-	TRBV11-2	CASSSSGYGYTF
many	-	TRBV7-6	CAQDEETQYF
many	-	TRBV5-1	CASSLEAGSATGELFF
many	-	TRBV6-4	CASSDRENTEAFF
-	-	TRBV14	CASSLTRRGSPPLNF
many	TRBD1	TRBV20-1	CSANRWDRESYEQYF
many	-	TRBV15	CATSQGGGRGYNEQFF
many	TRBD1	TRBV5-1	CASSLDRGGSYTF
few	TRBD1	TRBV7-3	CASTAGQGTFYGYTF
many	TRBD1	TRBV7-2	CASSQIAGTVNQPQHF
few	-	TRBV18	CASSPGPGMAYEQYF